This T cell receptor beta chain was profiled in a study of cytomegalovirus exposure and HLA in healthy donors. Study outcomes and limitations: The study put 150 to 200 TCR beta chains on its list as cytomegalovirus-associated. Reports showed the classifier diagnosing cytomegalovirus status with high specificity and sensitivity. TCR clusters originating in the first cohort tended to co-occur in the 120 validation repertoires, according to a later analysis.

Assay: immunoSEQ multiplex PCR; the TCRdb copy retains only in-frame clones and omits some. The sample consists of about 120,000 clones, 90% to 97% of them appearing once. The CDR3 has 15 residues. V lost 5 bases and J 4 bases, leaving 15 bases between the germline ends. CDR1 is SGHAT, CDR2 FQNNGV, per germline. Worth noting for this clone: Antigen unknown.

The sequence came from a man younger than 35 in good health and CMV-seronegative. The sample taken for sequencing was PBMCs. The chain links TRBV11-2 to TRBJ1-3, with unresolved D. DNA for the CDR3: TGTGCCAGCAGCCCCGTACCCGGGAGAGGAAACACCATATATTTT. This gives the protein CASSPVPGRGNTIYF.